Listed below are T cell receptor beta chains from one sample, sequenced in a study of cytomegalovirus exposure and HLA in healthy donors. TCRdb keeps only in-frame clones here, not all; method: immunoSEQ multiplex PCR. The table shows about 140,000 clones, with roughly 83% occurring only once. Source material: PBMCs. Source of these receptors: a man aged 40-50 years in good health and CMV-seronegative. Each CDR3 is given with its conserved first and last residue. D genes are given only for firm matches. Expanded clones are given a class, and other clones once, few, many or no size at all.

CDR3 length	J gene	clone size	D gene	V gene	CDR3 protein	CDR3 DNA
19	TRBJ2-1	NA	TRBD1	TRBV9	CASSGQWTGPTATPNEQFF	TGTGCCAGCAGCGGACAATGGACAGGCCCCACCGCCACTCCCAATGAGCAGTTCTTC
17	TRBJ2-2	NA	NA	TRBV4-3	CASSQAARGERTGELFF	TGCGCCAGCAGCCAAGCGGCCCGCGGGGAGAGGACCGGGGAGCTGTTTTTT
15	TRBJ2-1	NA	TRBD2	TRBV6-5	CASSFSGVHNNEQFF	TGTGCCAGCAGTTTTAGCGGGGTCCATAACAATGAGCAGTTCTTC
15	TRBJ2-3	NA	NA	TRBV7-3	CASSLSGFSTDTQYF	TGTGCCAGCAGCCTTAGCGGTTTTAGCACAGATACGCAGTATTTT
14	TRBJ1-2	NA	NA	TRBV7-9	CASAEEGENYGYTF	TGTGCCAGCGCCGAGGAGGGTGAGAACTATGGCTACACCTTC
17	TRBJ2-3	once	TRBD1	TRBV14	CASSPEWTGPSWDTQYF	TGTGCCAGCAGCCCAGAATGGACAGGGCCCTCCTGGGATACGCAGTATTTT
15	TRBJ1-2	NA	TRBD1	TRBV5-4	CASSSRQGGNYGYTF	TGTGCCAGCAGCTCTCGACAGGGTGGTAACTATGGCTACACCTTC
18	TRBJ2-2	NA	TRBD2	TRBV4-3	CASSQEARGTANTGELFF	TGCGCCAGCAGCCAAGAAGCGCGGGGGACCGCGAACACCGGGGAGCTGTTTTTT
15	TRBJ1-6	few	NA	TRBV15	CATSIVRAGNSPLHF	TGTGCCACCAGCATTGTCAGGGCAGGCAATTCACCCCTCCACTTT
15	TRBJ2-2	NA	NA	TRBV4-1	CASSQEGRPPGELFF	TGCGCCAGCAGCCAAGAGGGCAGGCCGCCCGGGGAGCTGTTTTTT
15	TRBJ1-4	NA	TRBD1	TRBV18	CASSLAGQGNEKLFF	TGTGCCAGCTCACTAGCGGGACAGGGGAATGAAAAACTGTTTTTT
16	TRBJ2-7	few	NA	TRBV7-9	CASSLVSGLSSYEQYF	TGTGCCAGCAGCTTAGTTTCAGGGTTGAGCTCCTACGAGCAGTACTTC
13	TRBJ1-4	NA	NA	TRBV15	CATSRATEEKLFF	TGTGCCACCAGCAGAGCGACAGAAGAAAAACTGTTTTTT
15	TRBJ1-1	few	TRBD1	TRBV27	CASSQGQGLNTEAFF	TGTGCCAGCAGTCAAGGACAGGGACTGAACACTGAAGCTTTCTTT
13	TRBJ2-1	NA	TRBD2	TRBV6-1	CASRTSGYNEQFF	TGTGCCAGCCGGACTAGCGGTTACAATGAGCAGTTCTTC
16	TRBJ2-2	NA	NA	TRBV7-2	CASSLEPLANTGELFF	TGTGCCAGCAGCTTAGAGCCACTAGCGAACACCGGGGAGCTGTTTTTT
15	TRBJ2-2	NA	NA	TRBV7-8	CASSLGLGGTGELFF	TGTGCCAGCAGCTTGGGACTGGGCGGGACCGGGGAGCTGTTTTTT
14	TRBJ2-2	NA	TRBD1	TRBV5-6	CASSFRGLTGELFF	TGTGCCAGCAGCTTCAGGGGGCTCACCGGGGAGCTGTTTTTT
14	TRBJ2-7	NA	TRBD1	TRBV5-1	CASSSTGGSYEQYF	TGCGCCAGCAGCTCGACAGGGGGCTCCTACGAGCAGTACTTC
15	TRBJ2-2	NA	NA	TRBV7-9	CASSSRGRTPGELFF	TGTGCCAGCAGCTCCCGTGGGAGGACCCCCGGGGAGCTGTTTTTT
16	TRBJ2-2	NA	NA	TRBV5-4	CASSFSIRVEAGELFF	TGTGCCAGCAGCTTTTCAATCAGGGTCGAGGCCGGGGAGCTGTTTTTT
16	TRBJ1-3	NA	TRBD1	TRBV7-2	CASTGYRGPWGNTIYF	TGTGCCAGCACCGGTTACAGGGGTCCGTGGGGAAACACCATATATTTT
15	TRBJ2-3	few	TRBD2	TRBV7-3	CASSPSGISTDTQYF	TGTGCCAGCAGCCCCAGCGGGATTAGCACAGATACGCAGTATTTT
12	TRBJ1-5	NA	NA	TRBV19	CASTWENQPQHF	TGTGCCAGCACCTGGGAGAATCAGCCCCAGCATTTT
15	TRBJ2-2	NA	NA	TRBV6-1	CASSLEGANTGELFF	TGTGCCAGCAGCCTAGAGGGGGCGAACACCGGGGAGCTGTTTTTT
12	TRBJ2-7	NA	NA	TRBV6-6	CASSYGPYEQYF	TGTGCCAGCAGTTACGGCCCCTACGAGCAGTACTTC
14	TRBJ2-7	NA	TRBD1	TRBV27	CASSFDRASYEQYF	TGTGCCAGCAGTTTCGACAGGGCCTCCTACGAGCAGTACTTC
15	TRBJ2-5	NA	TRBD2	TRBV29-1	CSARTSGRFKETQYF	TGCAGCGCTCGGACTAGCGGGAGATTCAAGGAGACCCAGTACTTC
16	TRBJ2-1	NA	NA	TRBV7-9	CASSLKGLGAYNEQFF	TGTGCCAGCAGCTTAAAAGGGCTGGGAGCCTACAATGAGCAGTTCTTC
15	TRBJ2-1	NA	TRBD1	TRBV4-3	CASSQDRRDRDEQFF	TGCGCCAGCAGCCAAGATAGGAGGGACAGGGATGAGCAGTTCTTC
13	TRBJ1-4	NA	NA	TRBV7-9	CASSSPPDEKLFF	TGTGCCAGCAGCTCACCCCCGGATGAAAAACTGTTTTTT
15	TRBJ2-1	NA	TRBD2	TRBV7-6	CASSHGASGGNEQFF	TGTGCCAGCAGCCACGGGGCTAGCGGGGGCAATGAGCAGTTCTTC
16	TRBJ2-3	NA	TRBD2	TRBV4-3	CASSRGLDGGTDTQYF	TGCGCCAGCAGCCGCGGACTAGACGGAGGTACAGATACGCAGTATTTT
16	TRBJ2-5	NA	TRBD1	TRBV5-1	CASSPTMTGGRETQYF	TGCGCCAGCAGCCCAACTATGACAGGGGGCAGGGAGACCCAGTACTTC
14	TRBJ1-4	NA	TRBD1	TRBV6-1	CASGGTGLGEKLFF	TGTGCCAGTGGGGGGACAGGGTTGGGTGAAAAACTGTTTTTT
15	TRBJ2-1	once	NA	TRBV29-1	CSVEDVAGIYNEQFF	TGCAGCGTTGAAGATGTGGCAGGGATATACAATGAGCAGTTCTTC
12	TRBJ2-7	NA	NA	TRBV2	CASSEGQVSLYF	TGTGCCAGCAGTGAAGGACAGGTTAGCCTGTACTTC
18	TRBJ2-1	NA	TRBD2	TRBV6-1	CASSEPIWSGGTYNEQFF	TGTGCCAGCAGTGAACCCATCTGGTCGGGGGGGACCTACAATGAGCAGTTCTTC
15	TRBJ1-5	NA	NA	TRBV7-2	CASSLALSSGQPQHF	TGTGCCAGCAGCTTAGCCTTGTCGAGCGGTCAGCCCCAGCATTTT
17	TRBJ2-7	NA	NA	TRBV7-6	CASSLAWGGAGSYEQYF	TGTGCCAGCAGCTTAGCGTGGGGAGGCGCGGGAAGCTACGAGCAGTACTTC
16	TRBJ2-3	NA	TRBD2	TRBV4-1	CASSQELAGGSDTQYF	TGCGCCAGCAGCCAAGAGCTAGCGGGAGGTTCAGATACGCAGTATTTT
16	TRBJ2-3	NA	NA	TRBV4-1	CASSQDLRGSTDTQYF	TGCGCCAGCAGCCAAGATTTGCGGGGTAGCACAGATACGCAGTATTTT
16	TRBJ1-6	NA	NA	TRBV4-3	CASSRDPTGANSPLHF	TGCGCCAGCAGCCGGGACCCGACAGGAGCGAATTCACCCCTCCACTTT
12	TRBJ2-5	NA	NA	TRBV18	CASSKEQETQYF	TGTGCCAGCTCAAAGGAGCAAGAGACCCAGTACTTC
16	TRBJ2-3	NA	TRBD2	TRBV7-9	CSSSLASGGTTDTQYF	TGTTCCAGCAGCTTAGCTAGCGGGGGGACCACAGATACGCAGTATTTT